A selection of T cell receptor beta chains follows, all from one sample in a study of CD8+ T cells in alopecia areata. Assay used: immunoSEQ multiplex PCR; TCRdb lists only in-frame clones, some missing. The table has some 170,000 clones, roughly 50% seen once. Sequencing was performed on CD8+ T cells sorted from blood, taken at week 24, from a patient treated with tofacitinib. The receptors were gathered from a human donor with alopecia areata. Both conserved end residues are part of each CDR3. Fields, in order: J gene, V gene, CDR3 protein.

>TRBJ2-7|TRBV5-1
CASSWVVDRETYEQYF
>TRBJ2-7|TRBV29-1
CSVADSPTYEQYF
>TRBJ2-7|TRBV29-1
CSVDGGDSYEQYF
>TRBJ2-1|TRBV27
CASRTSGGAAYNEQFF
>TRBJ1-1|TRBV13
CASSQGVTEAFF
>TRBJ2-7|TRBV5-6
CASSWGDSSYEQYF
>TRBJ2-2|TRBV15
CATSKVPEGLNTGELFF
>TRBJ2-1|TRBV13
CASSPWGTSGGDEQFF
>TRBJ2-1|TRBV6-6
CASSPRSRGYNEQFF
>TRBJ2-7|TRBV14
CASSQVASQGHEQYF
>TRBJ1-2|TRBV13
CASSPLQGIGYTF
>TRBJ1-3|TRBV29-1
CSVVWDRASGNTIYF
>TRBJ2-5|TRBV30
CAWKETQYF
>TRBJ2-1|TRBV9
CASSVGGGAYNEQFF
>TRBJ1-2|TRBV9
CASSGYYSYGYTF
>TRBJ2-7|TRBV21-1
CASSTNLHDSFLNYEQYF
>TRBJ1-5|TRBV7-9
CASSDRGDQPQHF
>TRBJ2-7|TRBV6-5
CASSYNRDRGSYEQYF
>TRBJ1-2|TRBV7-2
CASSLGGQGRRPYGYTF